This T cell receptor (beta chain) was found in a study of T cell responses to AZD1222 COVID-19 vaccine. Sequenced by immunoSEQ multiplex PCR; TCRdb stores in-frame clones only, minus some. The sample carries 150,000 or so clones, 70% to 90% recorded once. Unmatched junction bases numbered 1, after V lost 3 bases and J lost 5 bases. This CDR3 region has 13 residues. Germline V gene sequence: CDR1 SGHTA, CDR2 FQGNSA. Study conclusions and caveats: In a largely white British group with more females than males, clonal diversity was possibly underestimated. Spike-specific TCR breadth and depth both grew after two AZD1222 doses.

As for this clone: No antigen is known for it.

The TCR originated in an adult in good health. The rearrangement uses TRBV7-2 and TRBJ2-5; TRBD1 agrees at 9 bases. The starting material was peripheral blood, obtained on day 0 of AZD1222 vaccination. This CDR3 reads CASSFGQGETQYF. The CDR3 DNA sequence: TGTGCCAGCAGCTTCGGACAGGGGGAGACCCAGTACTTC.